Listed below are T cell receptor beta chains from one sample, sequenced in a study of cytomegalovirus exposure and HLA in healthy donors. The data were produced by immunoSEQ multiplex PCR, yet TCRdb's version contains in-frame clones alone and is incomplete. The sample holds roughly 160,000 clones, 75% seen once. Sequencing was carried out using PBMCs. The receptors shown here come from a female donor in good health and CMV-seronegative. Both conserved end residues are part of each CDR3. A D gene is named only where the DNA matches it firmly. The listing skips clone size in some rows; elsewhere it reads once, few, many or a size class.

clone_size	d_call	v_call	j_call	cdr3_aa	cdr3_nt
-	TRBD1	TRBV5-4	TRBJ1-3	CASSTDRVRNTIYF	TGTGCCAGCAGCACCGACAGGGTTAGGAACACCATATATTTT
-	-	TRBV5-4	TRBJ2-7	CASTDPSVSYEQYF	TGTGCCAGCACCGACCCTAGCGTTAGTTACGAGCAGTACTTC
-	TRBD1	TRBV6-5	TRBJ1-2	CASSADRDYGYTF	TGTGCCAGCAGTGCGGACAGGGACTATGGCTACACCTTC
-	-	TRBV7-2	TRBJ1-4	CASSSPGKGEKLFF	TGTGCCAGCAGCTCCCCAGGGAAAGGTGAAAAACTGTTTTTT
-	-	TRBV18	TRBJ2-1	CASSPRERSYNEQFF	TGTGCCAGCTCACCACGGGAGCGATCCTACAATGAGCAGTTCTTC
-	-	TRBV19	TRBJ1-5	CASREDYGSNQPQHF	TGTGCCAGTAGGGAGGACTATGGTAGCAATCAGCCCCAGCATTTT
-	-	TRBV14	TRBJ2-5	CASRERGSSETQYF	TGTGCCAGCAGGGAGAGAGGGTCGTCGGAGACCCAGTACTTC
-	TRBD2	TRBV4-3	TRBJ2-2	CASSQEQAGALNTGELFF	TGCGCCAGCAGCCAAGAGCAAGCGGGGGCCTTGAACACCGGGGAGCTGTTTTTT
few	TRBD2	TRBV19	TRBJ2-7	CASSIGGSKYEQYF	TGTGCCAGTAGTATAGGCGGGAGTAAGTACGAGCAGTACTTC
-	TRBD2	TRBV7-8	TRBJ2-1	CASTGLADHNEQFF	TGTGCCAGCACGGGGCTAGCGGACCACAATGAGCAGTTCTTC
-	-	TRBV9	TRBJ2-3	CASSVGGQSKDTQYF	TGTGCCAGCAGCGTAGGAGGCCAAAGTAAAGATACGCAGTATTTT
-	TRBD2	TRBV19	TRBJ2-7	CASRRLAGDYEQYF	TGTGCCAGTAGACGACTAGCGGGAGATTACGAGCAGTACTTC
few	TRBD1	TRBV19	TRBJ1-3	CASRGQANSGNTIYF	TGTGCCAGTAGGGGACAGGCGAACTCTGGAAACACCATATATTTT
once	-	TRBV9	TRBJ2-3	CASSVRGGASTDTQYF	TGTGCCAGCAGCGTAAGAGGGGGAGCTTCCACAGATACGCAGTATTTT
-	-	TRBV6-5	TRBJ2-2	CASSYTGLGELFF	TGTGCCAGCAGTTACACCGGACTCGGGGAGCTGTTTTTT